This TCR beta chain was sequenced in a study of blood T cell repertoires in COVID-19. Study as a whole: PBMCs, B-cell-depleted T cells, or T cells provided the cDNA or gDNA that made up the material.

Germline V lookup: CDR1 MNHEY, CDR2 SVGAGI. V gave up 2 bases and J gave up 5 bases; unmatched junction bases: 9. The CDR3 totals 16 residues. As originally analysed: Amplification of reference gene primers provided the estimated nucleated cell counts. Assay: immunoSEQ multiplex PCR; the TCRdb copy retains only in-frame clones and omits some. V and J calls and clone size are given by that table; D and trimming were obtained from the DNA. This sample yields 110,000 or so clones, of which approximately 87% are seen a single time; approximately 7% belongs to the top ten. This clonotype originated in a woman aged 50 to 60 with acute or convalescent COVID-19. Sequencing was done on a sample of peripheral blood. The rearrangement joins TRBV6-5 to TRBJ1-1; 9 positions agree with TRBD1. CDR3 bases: TGTGCCAGCAGTTACGGGACAGGGCGTGGGGATACTGAAGCTTTCTTT. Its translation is CASSYGTGRGDTEAFF.